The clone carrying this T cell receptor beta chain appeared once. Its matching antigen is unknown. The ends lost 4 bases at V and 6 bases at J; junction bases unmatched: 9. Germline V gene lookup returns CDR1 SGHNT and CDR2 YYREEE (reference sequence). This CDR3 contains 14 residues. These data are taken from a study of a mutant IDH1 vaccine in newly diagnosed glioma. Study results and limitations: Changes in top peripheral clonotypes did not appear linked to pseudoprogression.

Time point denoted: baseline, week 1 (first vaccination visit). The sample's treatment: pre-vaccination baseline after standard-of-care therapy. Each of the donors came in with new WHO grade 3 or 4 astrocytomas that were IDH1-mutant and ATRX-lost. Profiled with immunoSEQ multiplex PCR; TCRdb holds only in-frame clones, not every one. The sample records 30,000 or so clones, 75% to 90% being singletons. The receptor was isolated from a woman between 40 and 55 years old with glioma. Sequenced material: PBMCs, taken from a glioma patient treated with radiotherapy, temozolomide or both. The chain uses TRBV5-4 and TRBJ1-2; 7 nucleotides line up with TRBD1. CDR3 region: CASSDQDRFDGYTF. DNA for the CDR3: TGTGCCAGCAGCGATCAGGACAGGTTCGATGGCTACACCTTC.